This TCR beta chain was sequenced for a study of T cells in Graves' hyperthyroidism and ophthalmopathy. Overall study results and limits: The model made its ophthalmopathy prediction, and onset followed a median approximately six months later.

Researchers amplified the TCR beta CDR3 regions from RNA transcripts. The study used the HTBI primer set for a first-round RT-PCR of the TCR CDR3. TCRdb re-called the multiplex PCR reads through MiXCR, storing one row per CDR3 protein. The sample gives about 840,000 distinct CDR3 sequences, over 35% of which show up once; 8% to 9% is in the top ten. The CDR3 length is 14 residues. V lost 0 bases and J 6 bases, leaving 11 bases between the germline ends. CDR1 and CDR2 from the germline V gene are ENHRY and SYGVKD. Stable Graves' hyperthyroidism denoted no ophthalmopathy progression over 18 months. This clonotype has a count of ten or more. Its specificity is not known.

The J gene is TRBJ1-2, the V gene TRBV10-3, with D possibly being TRBD1 (5 bases). The source is a man aged 18 to 35 with Graves' hyperthyroidism. The material sequenced was blood. The CDR3 bases are TGTGCCATCAGTGAGTCGGTCAGGGCAGATGGCTACACCTTC. This gives the protein CAISESVRADGYTF.